This T cell receptor (beta chain) was recorded in a study of T cell changes during pregnancy in multiple sclerosis. The table came from immunoSEQ multiplex PCR; TCRdb's copy has only in-frame clones and leaves some out. The table records roughly 42,000 clones, 80% to 95% of them present only once. The V and J ends lost 5 bases and 2 bases, in that order; junction bases with no gene match: 14. This CDR3 region has 17 residues. In germline, CDR1 is LNHDA, CDR2 SQIVND (reference sequence). The sample here was CD4+ T cells from peripheral blood mononuclear cells, taken in the second trimester of pregnancy. The genes are TRBV19 and TRBJ1-2; TRBD1 matches 7 bases. The sequence was collected from a female donor in good health, enrolled as a control in a pregnancy study. CDR3 amino acids: CASSSYSTGERNYGYTF. Written as DNA, the CDR3 is TGTGCCAGTAGTTCCTACTCCACAGGGGAGAGAAACTATGGCTACACCTTC.